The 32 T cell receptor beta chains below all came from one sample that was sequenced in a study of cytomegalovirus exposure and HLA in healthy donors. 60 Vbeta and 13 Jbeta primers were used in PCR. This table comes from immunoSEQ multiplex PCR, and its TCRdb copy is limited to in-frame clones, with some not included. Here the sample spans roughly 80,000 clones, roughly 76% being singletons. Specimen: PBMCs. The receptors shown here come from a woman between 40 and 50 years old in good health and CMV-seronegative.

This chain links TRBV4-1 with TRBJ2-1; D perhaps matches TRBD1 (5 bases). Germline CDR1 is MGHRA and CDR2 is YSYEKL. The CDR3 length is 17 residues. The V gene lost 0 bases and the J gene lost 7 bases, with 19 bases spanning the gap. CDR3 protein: CASSQDGARRVGNEQFF. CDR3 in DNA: TGCGCCAGCAGCCAAGATGGGGCCCGCAGGGTGGGGAATGAGCAGTTCTTC.

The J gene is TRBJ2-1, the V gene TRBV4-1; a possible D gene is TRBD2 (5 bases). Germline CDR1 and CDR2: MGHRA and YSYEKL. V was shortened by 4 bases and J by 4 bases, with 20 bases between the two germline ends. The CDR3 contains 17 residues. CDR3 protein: CASSRILDPTGYNEQFF. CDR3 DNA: TGCGCCAGCAGCCGAATACTAGACCCCACGGGGTACAATGAGCAGTTCTTC.

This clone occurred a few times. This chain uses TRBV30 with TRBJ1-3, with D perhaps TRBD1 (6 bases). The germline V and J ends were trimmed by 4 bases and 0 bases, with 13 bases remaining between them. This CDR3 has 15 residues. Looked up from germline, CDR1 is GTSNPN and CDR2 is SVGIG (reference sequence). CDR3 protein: CAWNTWGRSGNTIYF. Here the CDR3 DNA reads TGTGCCTGGAACACTTGGGGGCGCTCTGGAAACACCATATATTTT.

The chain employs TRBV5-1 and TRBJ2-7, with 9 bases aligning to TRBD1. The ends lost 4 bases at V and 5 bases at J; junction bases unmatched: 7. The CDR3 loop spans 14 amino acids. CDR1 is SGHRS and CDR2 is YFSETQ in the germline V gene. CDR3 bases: TGCGCCAGCAGCGATACAGGGGGCCGGAACGAGCAGTACTTC. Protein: CASSDTGGRNEQYF.

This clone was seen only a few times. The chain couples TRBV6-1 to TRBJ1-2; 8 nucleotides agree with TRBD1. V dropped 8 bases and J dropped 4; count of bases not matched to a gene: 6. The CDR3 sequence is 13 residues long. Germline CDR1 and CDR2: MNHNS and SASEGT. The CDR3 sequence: CASSTGGPYGYTF. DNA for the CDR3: TGTGCCAGCTCCACAGGGGGGCCCTATGGCTACACCTTC.

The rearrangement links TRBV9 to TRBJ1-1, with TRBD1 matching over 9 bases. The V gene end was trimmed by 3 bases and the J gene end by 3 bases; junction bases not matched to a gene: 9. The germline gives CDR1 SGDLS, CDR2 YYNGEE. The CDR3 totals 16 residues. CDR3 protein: CASSAHRGRGDTEAFF. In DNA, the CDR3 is TGTGCCAGCAGCGCACACAGGGGGCGGGGGGACACTGAAGCTTTCTTT.

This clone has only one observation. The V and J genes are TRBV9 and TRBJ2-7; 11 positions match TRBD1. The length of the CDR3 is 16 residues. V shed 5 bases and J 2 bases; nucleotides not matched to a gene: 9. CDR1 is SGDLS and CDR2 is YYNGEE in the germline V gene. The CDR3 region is CASSTGTGGFPYEQYF. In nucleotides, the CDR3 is TGTGCCAGCAGTACCGGGACAGGGGGTTTCCCCTACGAGCAGTACTTC.

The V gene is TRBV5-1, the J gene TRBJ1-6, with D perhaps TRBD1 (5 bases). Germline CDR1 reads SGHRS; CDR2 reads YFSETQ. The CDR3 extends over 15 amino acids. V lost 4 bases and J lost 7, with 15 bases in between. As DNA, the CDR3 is TGCGCCAGCAGCCTCCGACCGACAGAGAATTCACCCCTCCACTTT. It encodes CASSLRPTENSPLHF. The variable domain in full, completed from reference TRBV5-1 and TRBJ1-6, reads KAGVTQTPRYLIKTRGQQVTLSCSPISGHRSVSWYQQTPGQGLQFLFEYFSETQRNKGNFPGRFSGRQFSNSRSEMNVSTLELGDSALYLCASSLRPTENSPLHFGNGTRLTVT.

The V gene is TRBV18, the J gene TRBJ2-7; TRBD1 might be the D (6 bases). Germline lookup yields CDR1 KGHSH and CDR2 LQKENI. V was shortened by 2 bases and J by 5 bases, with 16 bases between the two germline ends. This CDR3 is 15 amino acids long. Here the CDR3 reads CASSPLRTGKDEQYF. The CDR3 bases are TGTGCCAGCTCACCATTGCGCACAGGGAAAGACGAGCAGTACTTC.

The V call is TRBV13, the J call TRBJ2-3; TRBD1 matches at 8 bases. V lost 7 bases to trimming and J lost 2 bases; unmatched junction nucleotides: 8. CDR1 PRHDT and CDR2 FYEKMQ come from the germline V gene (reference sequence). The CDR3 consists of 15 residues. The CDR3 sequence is CASIRTGPLTDTQYF. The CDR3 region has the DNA TGTGCCAGCATACGGACAGGGCCACTCACAGATACGCAGTATTTT.

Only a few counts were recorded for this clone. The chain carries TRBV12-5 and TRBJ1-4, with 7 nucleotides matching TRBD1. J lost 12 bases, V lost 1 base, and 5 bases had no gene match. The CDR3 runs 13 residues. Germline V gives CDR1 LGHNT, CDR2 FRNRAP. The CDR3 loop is CASGLGTGEELFF. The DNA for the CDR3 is TGTGCTAGTGGTTTGGGCACAGGGGAGGAACTGTTTTTT. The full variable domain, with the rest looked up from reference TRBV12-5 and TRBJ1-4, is DARVTQTPRHKVTEMGQEVTMRCQPILGHNTVFWYRQTMMQGLELLAYFRNRAPLDDSGMPKDRFSAEMPDATLATLKIQPSEPRDSAVYFCASGLGTGEELFFGSGTQLSVL.

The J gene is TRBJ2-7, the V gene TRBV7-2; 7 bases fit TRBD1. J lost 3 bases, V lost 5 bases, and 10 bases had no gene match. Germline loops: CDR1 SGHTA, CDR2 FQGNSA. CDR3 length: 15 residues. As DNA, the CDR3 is TGTGCCAGCAGCAGACCGGGACAGACCTTCTACGAGCAGTACTTC. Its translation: CASSRPGQTFYEQYF.

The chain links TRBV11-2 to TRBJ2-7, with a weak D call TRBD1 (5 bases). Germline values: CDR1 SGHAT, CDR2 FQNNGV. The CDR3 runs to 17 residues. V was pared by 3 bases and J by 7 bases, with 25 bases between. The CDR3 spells CASSFGAQGSQFSEQYF. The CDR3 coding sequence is TGTGCCAGCAGCTTTGGAGCCCAGGGATCCCAGTTCTCTGAGCAGTACTTC.

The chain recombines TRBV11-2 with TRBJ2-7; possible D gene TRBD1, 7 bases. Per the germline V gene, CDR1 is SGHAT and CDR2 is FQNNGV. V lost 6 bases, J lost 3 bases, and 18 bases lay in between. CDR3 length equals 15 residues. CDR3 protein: CASREGQQIFYEQYF. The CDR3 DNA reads TGTGCCAGCAGGGAGGGACAGCAAATCTTCTACGAGCAGTACTTC. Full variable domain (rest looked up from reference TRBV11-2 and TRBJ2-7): EAGVAQSPRYKIIEKRQSVAFWCNPISGHATLYWYQQILGQGPKLLIQFQNNGVVDDSQLPKDRFSAERLKGVDSTLKIQPAKLEDSAVYLCASREGQQIFYEQYFGPGTRLTVT.

This CDR3 is CASSATYEQYF. CDR3 in DNA: TGTGCCAGCAGTGCCACCTACGAGCAGTACTTC. The rearrangement joins TRBV25-1 to TRBJ2-7; D is unresolved. Trimming left V 4 bases short and J 2 bases short, with 3 bases between. This CDR3 contains 11 residues. Germline CDR1 and CDR2: MGHDK and SYGVNS.

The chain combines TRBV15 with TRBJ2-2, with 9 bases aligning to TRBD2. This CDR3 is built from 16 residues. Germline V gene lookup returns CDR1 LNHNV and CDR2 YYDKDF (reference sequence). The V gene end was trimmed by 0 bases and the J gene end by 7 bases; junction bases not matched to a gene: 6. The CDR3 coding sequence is TGTGCCACCAGCAGAGATGGCGGGAGGGGGGACGGGGAGCTGTTTTTT. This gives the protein CATSRDGGRGDGELFF.

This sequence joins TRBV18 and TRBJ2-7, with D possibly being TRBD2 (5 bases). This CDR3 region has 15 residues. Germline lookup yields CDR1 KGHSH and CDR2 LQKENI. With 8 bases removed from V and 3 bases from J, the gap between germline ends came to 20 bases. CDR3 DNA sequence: TGTGCCAGCGCACGGCATGGGGAGTGGATCTACGAGCAGTACTTC. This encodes CASARHGEWIYEQYF.

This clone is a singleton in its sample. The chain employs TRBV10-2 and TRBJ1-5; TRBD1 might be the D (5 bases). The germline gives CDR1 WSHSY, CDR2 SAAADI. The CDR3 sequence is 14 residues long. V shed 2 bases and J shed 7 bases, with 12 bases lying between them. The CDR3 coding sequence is TGCGCCAGCAGTGAGCTGGAGGGGTGGCAGCCCCAGCATTTT. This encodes CASSELEGWQPQHF.

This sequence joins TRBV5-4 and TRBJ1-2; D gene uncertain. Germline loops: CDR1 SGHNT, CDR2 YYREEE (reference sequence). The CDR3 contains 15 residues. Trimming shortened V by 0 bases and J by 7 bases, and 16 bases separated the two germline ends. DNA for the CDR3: TGTGCCAGCAGCTTGGGAGACCTCGGGGTGAGTGGCTACACCTTC. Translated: CASSLGDLGVSGYTF.

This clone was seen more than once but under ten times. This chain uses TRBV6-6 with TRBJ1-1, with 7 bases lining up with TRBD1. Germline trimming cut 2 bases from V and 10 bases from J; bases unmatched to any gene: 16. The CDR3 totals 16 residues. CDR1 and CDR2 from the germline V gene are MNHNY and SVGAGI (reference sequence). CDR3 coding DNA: TGTGCCAGCAGTTACAAGGGGGCGGACGCCGGTGGTGGAGCTTTCTTT. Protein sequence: CASSYKGADAGGGAFF.

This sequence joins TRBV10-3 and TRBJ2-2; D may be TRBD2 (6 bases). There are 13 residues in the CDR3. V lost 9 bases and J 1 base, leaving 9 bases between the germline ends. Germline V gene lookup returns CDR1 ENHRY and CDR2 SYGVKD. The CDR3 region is CAINGGNTGELFF. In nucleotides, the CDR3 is TGTGCCATAAACGGGGGGAACACCGGGGAGCTGTTTTTT.

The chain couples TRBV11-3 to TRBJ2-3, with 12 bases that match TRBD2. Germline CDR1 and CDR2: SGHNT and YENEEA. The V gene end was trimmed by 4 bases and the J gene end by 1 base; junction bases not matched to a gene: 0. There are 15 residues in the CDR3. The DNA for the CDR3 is TGTGCCAGCAGCTGGACTAGCGGGGGCACAGATACGCAGTATTTT. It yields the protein CASSWTSGGTDTQYF.

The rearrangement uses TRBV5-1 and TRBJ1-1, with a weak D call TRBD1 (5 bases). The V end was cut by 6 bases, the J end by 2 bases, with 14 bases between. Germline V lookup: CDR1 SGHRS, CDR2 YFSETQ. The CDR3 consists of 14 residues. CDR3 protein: CASTPGGGNTEAFF. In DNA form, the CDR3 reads TGCGCCAGCACGCCGGGGGGGGGTAACACTGAAGCTTTCTTT.

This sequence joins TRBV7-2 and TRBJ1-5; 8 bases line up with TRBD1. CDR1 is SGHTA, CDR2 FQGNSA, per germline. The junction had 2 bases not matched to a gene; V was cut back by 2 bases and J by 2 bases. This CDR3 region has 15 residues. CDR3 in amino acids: CASSLQTGGNQPQHF. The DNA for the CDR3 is TGTGCCAGCAGCTTACAGACAGGGGGCAATCAGCCCCAGCATTTT.

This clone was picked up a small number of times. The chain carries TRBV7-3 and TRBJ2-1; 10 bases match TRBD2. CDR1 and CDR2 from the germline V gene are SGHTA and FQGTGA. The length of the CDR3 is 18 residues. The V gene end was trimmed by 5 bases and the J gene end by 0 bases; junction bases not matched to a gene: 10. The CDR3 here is CASSRTLAGTSSYNEQFF. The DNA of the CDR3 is TGTGCCAGCAGCCGCACACTAGCGGGGACGAGCTCCTACAATGAGCAGTTCTTC.

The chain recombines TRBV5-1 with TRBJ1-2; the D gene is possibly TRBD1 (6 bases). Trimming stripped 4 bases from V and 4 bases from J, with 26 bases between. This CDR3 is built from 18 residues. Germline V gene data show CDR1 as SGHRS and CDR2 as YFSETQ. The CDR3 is CASSLTGSPGEASYGYTF. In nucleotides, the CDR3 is TGCGCCAGCAGCCTCACAGGGTCCCCAGGGGAAGCCTCCTATGGCTACACCTTC.

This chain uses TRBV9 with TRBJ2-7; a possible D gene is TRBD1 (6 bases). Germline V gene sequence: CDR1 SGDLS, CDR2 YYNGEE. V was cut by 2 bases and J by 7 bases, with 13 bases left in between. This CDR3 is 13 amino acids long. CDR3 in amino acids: CASSVGPRGEQYF. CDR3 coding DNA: TGTGCCAGCAGCGTGGGACCGAGGGGGGAGCAGTACTTC. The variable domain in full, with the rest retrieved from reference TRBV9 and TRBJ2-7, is DSGVTQTPKHLITATGQRVTLRCSPRSGDLSVYWYQQSLDQGLQFLIQYYNGEERAKGNILERFSAQQFPDLHSELNLSSLELGDSALYFCASSVGPRGEQYFGPGTRLTVT.

The CDR3 sequence: CASSLLQSHNEQFF. The CDR3 DNA is TGTGCCAGCAGCTTATTACAGTCTCACAATGAGCAGTTCTTC. This rearrangement joins TRBV7-2 to TRBJ2-1; D is unresolved. Deletions cut 2 bases from V and 5 bases from J, with 10 bases between. CDR1 is SGHTA and CDR2 is FQGNSA in the germline V gene. There are 14 residues in the CDR3. The full variable domain, with the rest looked up from reference TRBV7-2 and TRBJ2-1, is GAGVSQSPSNKVTEKGKDVELRCDPISGHTALYWYRQSLGQGLEFLIYFQGNSAPDKSGLPSDRFSAERTGGSVSTLTIQRTQQEDSAVYLCASSLLQSHNEQFFGPGTRLTVL.

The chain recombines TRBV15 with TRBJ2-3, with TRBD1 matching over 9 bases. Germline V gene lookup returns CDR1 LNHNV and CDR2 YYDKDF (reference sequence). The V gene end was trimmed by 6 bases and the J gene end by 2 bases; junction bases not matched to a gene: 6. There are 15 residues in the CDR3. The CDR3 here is CATRQGARDTDTQYF. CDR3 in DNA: TGTGCCACCAGACAGGGGGCGCGGGACACAGATACGCAGTATTTT.

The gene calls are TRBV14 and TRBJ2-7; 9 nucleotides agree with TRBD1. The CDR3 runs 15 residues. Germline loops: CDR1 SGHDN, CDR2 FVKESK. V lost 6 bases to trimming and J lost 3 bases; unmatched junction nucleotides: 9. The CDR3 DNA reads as TGTGCCAGCAGTGACCCGGGACAGGGATACTACGAGCAGTACTTC. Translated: CASSDPGQGYYEQYF.

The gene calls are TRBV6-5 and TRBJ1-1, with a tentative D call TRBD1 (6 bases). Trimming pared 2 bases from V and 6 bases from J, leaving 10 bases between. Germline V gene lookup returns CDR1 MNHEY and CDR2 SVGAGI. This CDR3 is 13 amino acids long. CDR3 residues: CASSYARGSEAFF. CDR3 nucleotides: TGTGCCAGCAGTTACGCCAGGGGATCTGAAGCTTTCTTT.

CDR3 in DNA: TGTGCCAGCAGTTTCCCGACTAGCGGGAGGGGCGGGAGGCGGTGGTCCTACAATGAGCAGTTCTTC. This codes for CASSFPTSGRGGRRWSYNEQFF. The chain uses TRBV28 and TRBJ2-1, with 14 bases matching TRBD2. Germline CDR1 MDHEN, CDR2 SYDVKM. CDR3 length equals 22 residues. V lost 3 bases to trimming and J lost 1 base; unmatched junction nucleotides: 17.